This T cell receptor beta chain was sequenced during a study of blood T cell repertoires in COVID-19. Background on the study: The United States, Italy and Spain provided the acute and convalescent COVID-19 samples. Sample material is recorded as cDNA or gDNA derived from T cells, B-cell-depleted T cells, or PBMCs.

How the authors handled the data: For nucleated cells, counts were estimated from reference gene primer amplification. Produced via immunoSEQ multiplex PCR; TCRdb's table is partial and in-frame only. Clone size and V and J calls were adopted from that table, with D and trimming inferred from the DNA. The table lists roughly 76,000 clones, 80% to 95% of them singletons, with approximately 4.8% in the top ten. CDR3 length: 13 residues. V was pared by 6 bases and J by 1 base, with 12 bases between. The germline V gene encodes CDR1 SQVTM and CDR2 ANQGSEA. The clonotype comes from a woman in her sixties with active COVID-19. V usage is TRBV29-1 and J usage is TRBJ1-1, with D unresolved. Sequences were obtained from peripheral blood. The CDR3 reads CSVRYRGNTEAFF. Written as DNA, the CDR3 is TGCAGCGTCCGCTACCGGGGGAACACTGAAGCTTTCTTT.